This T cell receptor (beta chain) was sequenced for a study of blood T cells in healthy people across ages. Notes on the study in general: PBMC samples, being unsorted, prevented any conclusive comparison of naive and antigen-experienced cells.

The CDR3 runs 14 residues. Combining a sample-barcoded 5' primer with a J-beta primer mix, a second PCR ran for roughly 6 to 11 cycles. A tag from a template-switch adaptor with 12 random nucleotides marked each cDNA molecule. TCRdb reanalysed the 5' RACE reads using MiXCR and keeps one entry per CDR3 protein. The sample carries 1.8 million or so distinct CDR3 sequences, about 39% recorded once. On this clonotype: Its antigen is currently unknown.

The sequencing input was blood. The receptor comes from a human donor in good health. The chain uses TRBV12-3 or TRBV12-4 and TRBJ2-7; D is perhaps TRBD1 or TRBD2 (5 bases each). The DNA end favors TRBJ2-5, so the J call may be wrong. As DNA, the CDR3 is TGTGCCAGCAGTTTCCGGGACCTAAAAGAGACCCAGTACTTC. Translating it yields CASSFRDLKETQYF.